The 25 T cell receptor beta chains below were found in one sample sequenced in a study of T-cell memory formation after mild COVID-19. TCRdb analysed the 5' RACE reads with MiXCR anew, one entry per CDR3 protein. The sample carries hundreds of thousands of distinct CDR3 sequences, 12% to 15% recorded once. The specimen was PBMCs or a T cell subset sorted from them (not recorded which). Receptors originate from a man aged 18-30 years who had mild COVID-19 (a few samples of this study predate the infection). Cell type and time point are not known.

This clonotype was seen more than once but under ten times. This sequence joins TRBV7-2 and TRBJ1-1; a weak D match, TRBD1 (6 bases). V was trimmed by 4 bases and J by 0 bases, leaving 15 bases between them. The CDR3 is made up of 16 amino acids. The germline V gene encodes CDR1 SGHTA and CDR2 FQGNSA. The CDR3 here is CASSSIGGRLNTEAFF. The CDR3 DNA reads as TGTGCCAGCAGCTCTATAGGGGGGAGGTTGAACACTGAAGCTTTCTTT.

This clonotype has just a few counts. CDR3 amino acids: CASSQEGPGAQETQYF. The CDR3 DNA sequence: TGCGCCAGCAGCCAAGAAGGGCCAGGAGCCCAAGAGACCCAGTACTTC. The genes are TRBV4-3 and TRBJ2-5, with D hard to call. Germline CDR1 and CDR2: LGHNA and YSLEER. This CDR3 is built from 16 residues. The V gene lost 0 bases and the J gene lost 1 base, with 12 bases spanning the gap.

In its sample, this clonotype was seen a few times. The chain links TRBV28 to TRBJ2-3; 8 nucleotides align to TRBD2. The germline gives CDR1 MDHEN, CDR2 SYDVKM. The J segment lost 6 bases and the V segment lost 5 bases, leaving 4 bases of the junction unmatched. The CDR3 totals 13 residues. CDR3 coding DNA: TGTGCCAGCAGTAGGACTAGCTGGGATACGCAGTATTTT. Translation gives CASSRTSWDTQYF.

In DNA form, the CDR3 reads TGCAGTGCTGTCCGACCCTCACAGGGGGCGGCCCAGTACTTC. Its protein product is CSAVRPSQGAAQYF. The rearrangement joins TRBV20-1 to TRBJ2-5; the match to TRBD1 covers 9 bases. Germline lookup yields CDR1 DFQATT and CDR2 SNEGSKA (reference sequence). V was pared by 5 bases and J by 9 bases, with 13 bases of the junction left unmatched. The CDR3 loop spans 14 amino acids.

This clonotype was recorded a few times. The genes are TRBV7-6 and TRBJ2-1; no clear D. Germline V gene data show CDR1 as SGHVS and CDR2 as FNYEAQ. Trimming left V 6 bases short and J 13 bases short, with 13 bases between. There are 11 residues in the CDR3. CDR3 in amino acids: CASSRSRRQFF. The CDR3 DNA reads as TGTGCCAGCAGTAGAAGCCGCCGTCAGTTCTTC.

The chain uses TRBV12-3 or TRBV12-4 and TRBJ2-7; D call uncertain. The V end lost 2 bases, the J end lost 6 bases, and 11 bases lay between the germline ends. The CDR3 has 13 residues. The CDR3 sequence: CASSLNFPGEQYV. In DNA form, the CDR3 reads TGTGCCAGCAGTTTAAACTTCCCCGGCGAGCAGTACGTC.

The CDR3 spells CSAGYSSYEQYV. In DNA, the CDR3 is TGCAGCGCGGGTTACTCGTCCTACGAGCAGTACGTC. This chain connects TRBV29-1 to TRBJ2-7; no clear D gene. This CDR3 contains 12 residues. Germline CDR1 SQVTM, CDR2 ANQGSEA. Trimming pared 7 bases from V and 1 base from J, leaving 11 bases between.

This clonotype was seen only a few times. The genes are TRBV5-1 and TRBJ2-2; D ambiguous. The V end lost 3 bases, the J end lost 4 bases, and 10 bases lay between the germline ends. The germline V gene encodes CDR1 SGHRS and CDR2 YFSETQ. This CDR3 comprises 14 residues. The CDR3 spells CASSSQQGTGELFF. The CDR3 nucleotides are TGCGCCAGCAGCTCGCAGCAAGGCACCGGGGAGCTGTTTTTT.

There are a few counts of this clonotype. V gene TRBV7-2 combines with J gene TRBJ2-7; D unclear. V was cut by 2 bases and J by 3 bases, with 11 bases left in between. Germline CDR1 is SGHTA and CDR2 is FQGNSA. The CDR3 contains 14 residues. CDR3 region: CASSLYGPSYEQYF. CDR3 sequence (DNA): TGTGCCAGCAGCTTATATGGACCGAGCTACGAGCAGTACTTC.

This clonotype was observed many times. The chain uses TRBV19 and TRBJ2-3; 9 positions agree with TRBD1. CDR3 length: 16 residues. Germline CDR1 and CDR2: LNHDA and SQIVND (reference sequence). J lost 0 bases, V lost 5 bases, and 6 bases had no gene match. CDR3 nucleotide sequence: TGTGCCAGTAGTCTCGCCGGGACAGGGAGCACAGATACGCAGTATTTT. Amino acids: CASSLAGTGSTDTQYF.

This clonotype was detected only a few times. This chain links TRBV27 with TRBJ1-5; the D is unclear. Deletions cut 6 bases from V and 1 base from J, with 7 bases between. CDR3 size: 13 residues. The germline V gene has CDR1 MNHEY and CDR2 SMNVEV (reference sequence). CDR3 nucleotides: TGTGCCAGCAGCGACCGGAGCAATCAGCCCCAGCATTTT. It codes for CASSDRSNQPQHF.

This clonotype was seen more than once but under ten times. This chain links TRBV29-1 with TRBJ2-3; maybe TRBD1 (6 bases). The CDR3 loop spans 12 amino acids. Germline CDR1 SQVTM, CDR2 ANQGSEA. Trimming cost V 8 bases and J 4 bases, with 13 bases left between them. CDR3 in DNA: TGCAGCATACAGGGACCCGCAGATACGCAGTATTTT. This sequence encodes CSIQGPADTQYF.

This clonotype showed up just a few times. The CDR3, as DNA: TGTGCCAGCTCACTTCGGACTAGCGGGGAGGGAGAGACCCAGTACTTC. Encoded protein: CASSLRTSGEGETQYF. The chain combines TRBV18 with TRBJ2-5; 12 bases are a match to TRBD2. Per germline, CDR1 KGHSH and CDR2 LQKENI. The ends lost 4 bases at V and 4 bases at J; junction bases unmatched: 7. The CDR3 consists of 16 residues. Combining the CDR3 with reference TRBV18 and TRBJ2-5 gives the whole variable domain NAGVMQNPRHLVRRRGQEARLRCSPMKGHSHVYWYRQLPEEGLKFMVYLQKENIIDESGMPKERFSAEFPKEGPSILRIQQVVRGDSAAYFCASSLRTSGEGETQYFGPGTRLLVL.

This chain's CDR3 is CASSVPSAVEQYV. As DNA, the CDR3 is TGTGCCAGCAGCGTCCCCTCGGCGGTCGAGCAGTACGTC. V and J are TRBV5-6 and TRBJ2-7; D is unclear. CDR1 and CDR2 (germline): SGHDT, YYEEEE. The CDR3 runs 13 residues. Between the trimmed V and J ends, which lost 4 bases and 6 bases, there was a span of 14 bases.

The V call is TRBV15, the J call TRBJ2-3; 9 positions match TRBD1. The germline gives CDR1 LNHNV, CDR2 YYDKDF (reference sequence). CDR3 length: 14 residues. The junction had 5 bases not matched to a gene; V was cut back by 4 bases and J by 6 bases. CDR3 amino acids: CATSNTGGADTQYF. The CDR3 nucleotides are TGTGCCACCAGCAATACAGGGGGCGCGGATACGCAGTATTTT. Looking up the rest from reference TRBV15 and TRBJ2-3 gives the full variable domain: DAMVIQNPRYQVTQFGKPVTLSCSQTLNHNVMYWYQQKSSQAPKLLFHYYDKDFNNEADTPDNFQSRRPNTSFCFLDIRSPGLGDTAMYLCATSNTGGADTQYFGPGTRLTVL.

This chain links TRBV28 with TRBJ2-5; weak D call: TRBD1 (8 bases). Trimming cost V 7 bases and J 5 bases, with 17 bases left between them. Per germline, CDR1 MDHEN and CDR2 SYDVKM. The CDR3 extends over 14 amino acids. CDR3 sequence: CASITTGGGETQYF. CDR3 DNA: TGTGCCAGCATAACTACAGGGGGAGGGGAGACCCAGTACTTC.

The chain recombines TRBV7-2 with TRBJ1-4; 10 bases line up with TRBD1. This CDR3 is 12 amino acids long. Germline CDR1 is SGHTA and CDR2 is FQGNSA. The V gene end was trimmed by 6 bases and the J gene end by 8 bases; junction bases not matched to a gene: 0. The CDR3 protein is CASRGQGEKLFF. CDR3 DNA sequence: TGTGCCAGCAGGGGACAGGGGGAAAAACTGTTTTTT. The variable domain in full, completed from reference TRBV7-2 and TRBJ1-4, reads GAGVSQSPSNKVTEKGKDVELRCDPISGHTALYWYRQSLGQGLEFLIYFQGNSAPDKSGLPSDRFSAERTGGSVSTLTIQRTQQEDSAVYLCASRGQGEKLFFGSGTQLSVL.

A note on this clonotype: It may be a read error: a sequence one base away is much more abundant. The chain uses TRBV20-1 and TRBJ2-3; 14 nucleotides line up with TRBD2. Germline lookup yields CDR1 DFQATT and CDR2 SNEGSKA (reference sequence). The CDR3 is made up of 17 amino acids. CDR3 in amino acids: CCARDWRLAGGTDTQYF. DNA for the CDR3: TGCTGTGCTAGAGATTGGAGACTAGCGGGGGGGACAGATACGCAGTATTTT.

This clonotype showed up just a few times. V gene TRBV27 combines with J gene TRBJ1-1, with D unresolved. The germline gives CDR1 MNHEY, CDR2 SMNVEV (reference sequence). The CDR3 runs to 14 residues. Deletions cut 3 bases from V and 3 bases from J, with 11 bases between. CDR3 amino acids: CASSFLGVYTEAFF. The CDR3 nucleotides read TGTGCCAGCAGTTTTCTCGGCGTGTACACTGAAGCTTTCTTT.

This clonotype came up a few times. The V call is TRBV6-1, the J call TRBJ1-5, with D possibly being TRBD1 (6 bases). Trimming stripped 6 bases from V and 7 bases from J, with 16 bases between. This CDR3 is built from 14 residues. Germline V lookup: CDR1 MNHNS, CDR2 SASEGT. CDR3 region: CASRGGGSWQPQHF. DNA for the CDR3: TGTGCCAGCAGAGGGGGGGGGTCGTGGCAGCCCCAGCATTTT.

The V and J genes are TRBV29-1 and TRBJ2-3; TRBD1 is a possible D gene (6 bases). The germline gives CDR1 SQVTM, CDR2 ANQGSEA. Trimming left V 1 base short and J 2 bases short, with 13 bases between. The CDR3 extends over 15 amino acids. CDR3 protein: CSVEGWGHLTDTQYF. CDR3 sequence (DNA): TGCAGCGTTGAAGGCTGGGGGCACCTCACAGATACGCAGTATTTT.

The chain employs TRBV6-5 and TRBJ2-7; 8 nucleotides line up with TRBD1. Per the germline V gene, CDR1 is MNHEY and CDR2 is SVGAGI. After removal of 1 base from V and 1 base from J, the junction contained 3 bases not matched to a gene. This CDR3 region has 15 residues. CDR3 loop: CASSYFTGGSYEQYF. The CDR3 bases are TGTGCCAGCAGTTACTTCACAGGGGGGTCCTACGAGCAGTACTTC.

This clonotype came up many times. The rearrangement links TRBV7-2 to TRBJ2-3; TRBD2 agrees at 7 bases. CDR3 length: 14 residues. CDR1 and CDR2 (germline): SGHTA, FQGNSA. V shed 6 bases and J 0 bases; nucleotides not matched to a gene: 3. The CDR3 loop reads CASRGGGSTDTQYF. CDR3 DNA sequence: TGTGCCAGCAGAGGCGGGGGAAGCACAGATACGCAGTATTTT.

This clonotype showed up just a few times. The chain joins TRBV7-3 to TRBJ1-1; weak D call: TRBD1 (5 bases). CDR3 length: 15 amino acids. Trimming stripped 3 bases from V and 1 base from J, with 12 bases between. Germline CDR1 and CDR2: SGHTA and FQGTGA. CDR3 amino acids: CASSFGGGRNTEAFF. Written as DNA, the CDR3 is TGTGCCAGCAGCTTCGGGGGAGGGAGGAACACTGAAGCTTTCTTT.

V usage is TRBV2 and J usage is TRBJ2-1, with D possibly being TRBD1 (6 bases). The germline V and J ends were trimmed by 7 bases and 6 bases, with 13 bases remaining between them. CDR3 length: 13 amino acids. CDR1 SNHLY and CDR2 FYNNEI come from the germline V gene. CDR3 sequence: CASTERTANEQFF. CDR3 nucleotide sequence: TGTGCCAGCACCGAGAGGACAGCCAATGAGCAGTTCTTC.